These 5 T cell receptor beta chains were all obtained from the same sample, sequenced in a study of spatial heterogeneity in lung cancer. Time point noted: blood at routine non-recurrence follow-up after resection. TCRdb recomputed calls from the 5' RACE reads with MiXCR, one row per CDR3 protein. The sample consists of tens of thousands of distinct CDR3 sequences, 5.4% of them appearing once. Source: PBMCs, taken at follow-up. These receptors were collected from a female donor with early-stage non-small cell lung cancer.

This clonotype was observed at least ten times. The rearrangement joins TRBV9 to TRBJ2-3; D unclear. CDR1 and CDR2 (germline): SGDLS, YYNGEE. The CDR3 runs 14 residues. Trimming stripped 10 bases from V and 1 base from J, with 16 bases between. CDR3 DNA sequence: TGTGCCGCCCCCCCTGGACGCGGCACAGATACGCAGTATTTT. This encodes CAAPPGRGTDTQYF. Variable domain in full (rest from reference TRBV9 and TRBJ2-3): DSGVTQTPKHLITATGQRVTLRCSPRSGDLSVYWYQQSLDQGLQFLIQYYNGEERAKGNILERFSAQQFPDLHSELNLSSLELGDSALYFCAAPPGRGTDTQYFGPGTRLTVL.

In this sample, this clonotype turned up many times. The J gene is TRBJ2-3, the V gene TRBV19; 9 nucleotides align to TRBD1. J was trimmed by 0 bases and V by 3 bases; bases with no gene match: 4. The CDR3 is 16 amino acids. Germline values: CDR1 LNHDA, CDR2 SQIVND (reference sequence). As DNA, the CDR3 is TGTGCCAGTAGTATGCCCGGGACAGGGAGCACAGATACGCAGTATTTT. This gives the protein CASSMPGTGSTDTQYF.

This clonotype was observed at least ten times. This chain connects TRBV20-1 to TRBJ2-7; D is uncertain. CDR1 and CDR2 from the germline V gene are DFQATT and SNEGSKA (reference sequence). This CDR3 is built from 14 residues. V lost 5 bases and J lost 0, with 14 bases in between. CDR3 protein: CSAEERLSSYEQYF. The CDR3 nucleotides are TGCAGTGCTGAGGAACGGTTGAGCTCCTACGAGCAGTACTTC.

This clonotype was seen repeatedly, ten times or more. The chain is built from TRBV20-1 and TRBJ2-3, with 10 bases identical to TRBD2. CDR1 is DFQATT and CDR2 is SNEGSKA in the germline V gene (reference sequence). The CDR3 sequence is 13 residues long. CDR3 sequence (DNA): TGCAGAATACCTAGCGGGAGTACAGATACGCAGTATTTT. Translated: CRIPSGSTDTQYF.

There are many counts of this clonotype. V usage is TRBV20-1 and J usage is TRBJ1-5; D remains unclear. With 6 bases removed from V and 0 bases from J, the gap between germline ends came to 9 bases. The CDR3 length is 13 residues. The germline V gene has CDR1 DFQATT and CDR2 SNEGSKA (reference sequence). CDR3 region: CSASVYSNQPQHF. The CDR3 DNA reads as TGCAGTGCAAGCGTTTATAGCAATCAGCCCCAGCATTTT.